The next 16 T cell receptor beta chains were all read from a single sample in a study of patients and donors after allogeneic stem cell transplantation. Using its own MiXCR run on the RT-PCR reads, TCRdb lists one record per CDR3 protein. The table shows over 150,000 distinct CDR3 sequences, with approximately 30% occurring only once. What was sequenced was blood, either unsorted or a sorted T cell fraction (not recorded which). These receptors were collected from a human donor who was either an allogeneic HSCT recipient or a stem cell or donor lymphocyte infusion donor (not recorded which). It is not recorded whose cells these are; they may come from a transplant donor.

This clonotype has just a few counts. The chain is built from TRBV12-3 or TRBV12-4 and TRBJ1-2, with D perhaps matching TRBD1 (6 bases). CDR3 size: 16 residues. The V end was cut by 8 bases, the J end by 2 bases, with 21 bases between. The CDR3 protein is CASGKNGGAANYGYTF. The CDR3 DNA reads TGTGCCAGCGGCAAGAATGGGGGGGCGGCAAACTATGGCTACACCTTC.

The CDR3 is CASSHQGQGFTYEQYF. The CDR3 DNA reads as TGTGCCAGCAGCCATCAAGGACAGGGGTTTACCTACGAGCAGTACTTC. J is TRBJ2-7 and V is TRBV11-1; 9 positions match TRBD1. V lost 5 bases to trimming and J lost 2 bases; unmatched junction nucleotides: 10. In germline, CDR1 is SGHAT, CDR2 FQDESV (reference sequence). The CDR3 has 16 residues.

This clonotype was picked up a small number of times. The chain is built from TRBV6-1 and TRBJ1-2; D uncertain. Trimming cost V 3 bases and J 4 bases, with 12 bases left between them. This CDR3 contains 14 residues. CDR1 MNHNS and CDR2 SASEGT come from the germline V gene. The CDR3 is CASSDAVLVYGYTF. The CDR3 DNA sequence: TGTGCCAGCAGTGATGCCGTTCTGGTCTATGGCTACACCTTC.

The chain carries TRBV15 and TRBJ2-7; a weak D match, TRBD1 (6 bases). CDR3 size: 15 residues. V lost 0 bases and J 5 bases, leaving 14 bases between the germline ends. CDR1 LNHNV and CDR2 YYDKDF come from the germline V gene (reference sequence). CDR3 DNA sequence: TGTGCCACCAGCAGAGATAGTTGGGGGCGGAACGAGCAGTACTTC. Its protein product is CATSRDSWGRNEQYF.

V usage is TRBV20-1 and J usage is TRBJ2-2; weak D call: TRBD2 (6 bases). The CDR3 covers 13 residues. From germline, CDR1 is DFQATT and CDR2 SNEGSKA (reference sequence). V lost 3 bases to trimming and J lost 7 bases, with 12 bases between them. This CDR3 reads CSARRREGGELFF. CDR3 coding DNA: TGCAGTGCTAGGAGGCGGGAAGGCGGGGAGCTGTTTTTT.

V gene TRBV5-1 combines with J gene TRBJ2-5, with a weak D call TRBD2 (6 bases). The V end was cut by 4 bases, the J end by 1 base, with 14 bases between. This CDR3 spans 15 amino acids. Germline V gene lookup returns CDR1 SGHRS and CDR2 YFSETQ. The CDR3 protein is CASSRDAGIQETQYF. CDR3 DNA: TGCGCCAGCAGCCGGGACGCGGGAATCCAAGAGACCCAGTACTTC.

The chain joins TRBV5-1 to TRBJ2-7, with 7 bases identical to TRBD2. The CDR3 has 13 amino acids. Per the germline V gene, CDR1 is SGHRS and CDR2 is YFSETQ. The junction had 4 bases not matched to a gene; V was cut back by 5 bases and J by 2 bases. CDR3 in amino acids: CASRASGTYEQYF. As DNA, the CDR3 is TGCGCCAGCAGGGCTAGCGGTACCTACGAGCAGTACTTC.

In its sample, this clonotype was seen a few times. The chain is built from TRBV20-1 and TRBJ2-7; maybe TRBD2 (5 bases). Trimming took 3 bases from V and 2 from J, leaving 14 bases between them. This CDR3 is built from 14 residues. Germline assignment: CDR1 DFQATT and CDR2 SNEGSKA (reference sequence). CDR3 residues: CSARVAGNTYEQYF. For the CDR3, the DNA is TGCAGTGCTAGGGTGGCGGGCAACACCTACGAGCAGTACTTC.

The sample holds a few counts of this clonotype. The chain recombines TRBV7-2 with TRBJ1-5; tentative D call: TRBD1 (6 bases). The CDR3 consists of 13 residues. Trimming removed 4 bases from V and 5 bases from J, with 9 bases in between. Germline V CDR1 and CDR2: SGHTA, FQGNSA. CDR3 nucleotides: TGTGCCAGCAGCTCCAGGGGAGATCAGCCCCAGCATTTT. Translated, it gives CASSSRGDQPQHF.

The sample holds a few counts of this clonotype. This sequence joins TRBV6-2 or TRBV6-3 and TRBJ2-1; TRBD1 is a possible D gene (5 bases). CDR3 length: 14 amino acids. Looked up from germline, CDR1 is MNHEY and CDR2 is SVGEGT. V was clipped by 2 bases and J by 3 bases, with 8 bases between them. The CDR3 loop reads CASSYQGLYNEQFF. The CDR3 DNA sequence: TGTGCCAGCAGTTACCAGGGTCTCTACAATGAGCAGTTCTTC.

V and J are TRBV6-2 or TRBV6-3 and TRBJ2-1, with no clear D. This CDR3 has 14 residues. The germline V gene encodes CDR1 MNHEY and CDR2 SVGEGT. The germline V and J ends were trimmed by 2 bases and 6 bases, with 11 bases remaining between them. The CDR3 here is CASSYVARRNEQFF. The CDR3 region has the DNA TGTGCCAGCAGTTACGTCGCCCGGCGCAATGAGCAGTTCTTC.

This clonotype was counted a few times. Sequence at one end of the junction differs from germline and may be a read error. J is TRBJ2-7 and V is TRBV2; D not resolved. This CDR3 has 11 residues. Germline CDR1 and CDR2: SNHLY and FYNNEI. The DNA for the CDR3 is TGTGCCAGCAGAGAAGGCTACGAGCAGTACTTC. Protein sequence: CASREGYEQYF.

V usage is TRBV20-1 and J usage is TRBJ2-1; 10 nucleotides agree with TRBD2. CDR1 DFQATT and CDR2 SNEGSKA come from the germline V gene (reference sequence). V was clipped by 6 bases and J by 12 bases; unmatched bases: 14. CDR3 size: 14 residues. In nucleotides, the CDR3 is TGCAGTGCACCCCCGGGACTAGCGACTCCCAGGCAGTTCTTC. This translates into CSAPPGLATPRQFF.

The J gene is TRBJ2-2, the V gene TRBV11-2, with TRBD1 identical over 8 bases. CDR1 is SGHAT, CDR2 FQNNGV, per germline. The V segment lost 1 base and the J segment 4 bases; nucleotides outside the gene matches: 8. CDR3 length equals 17 residues. CDR3 sequence reads: CASSLGRWTGSTGELFF. The CDR3, as DNA: TGTGCCAGCAGCTTAGGCCGGTGGACAGGGAGCACCGGGGAGCTGTTTTTT.

V usage is TRBV2 and J usage is TRBJ1-4, with TRBD1 as a possible D gene (5 bases). The CDR3 contains 17 residues. Germline V CDR1 and CDR2: SNHLY, FYNNEI. V lost 0 bases, J lost 0 bases, and 11 bases lay in between. In DNA form, the CDR3 reads TGTGCCAGCAGTGAAGCAGGGACTGCGGCAACTAATGAAAAACTGTTTTTT. Translation: CASSEAGTAATNEKLFF.

This clonotype has just a few counts. V is TRBV6-6 and J is TRBJ1-2; D ambiguous. The germline CDR1 and CDR2 sequences are MNHNY and SVGAGI (reference sequence). The CDR3 has 13 amino acids. V lost 2 bases to trimming and J lost 5 bases, with 9 bases between them. CDR3 sequence reads: CASSYPSGYGYTF. The CDR3 bases are TGTGCCAGCAGTTACCCTTCGGGATATGGCTACACCTTC.